This is a list of T cell receptor beta chains from one sample in a study of cytomegalovirus exposure and HLA in healthy donors. This table comes from immunoSEQ multiplex PCR, and its TCRdb copy is limited to in-frame clones, with some not included. This table holds 100,000 to 150,000 clones, roughly 74% found once. Sequences were obtained from PBMCs. Source of these receptors: a woman in her fifties or sixties in good health and CMV-seropositive. CDR3s include the opening cysteine and the closing phenylalanine or tryptophan. Each record gives: clone size, V gene, D gene, J gene, CDR3 protein, CDR3 DNA. D genes are given only for firm matches. Rows may omit the clone size; those that give it use once, few, many or a size class.

>NA|TRBV2|TRBD1|TRBJ2-2
CASNPGQGRGTGELFF
TGTGCCAGCAACCCGGGACAGGGACGGGGCACCGGGGAGCTGTTTTTT
>NA|TRBV7-9|TRBD1|TRBJ1-1
CASSATGAPNTEAFF
TGTGCCAGCAGCGCTACAGGGGCCCCGAACACTGAAGCTTTCTTT
>once|TRBV9|NA|TRBJ2-7
CASSEAARSYEQYF
TGTGCCAGCAGCGAAGCGGCGCGATCCTACGAGCAGTACTTC
>NA|TRBV10-2|TRBD2|TRBJ2-5
CASGRLAGKETQYF
TGCGCCAGCGGCAGACTAGCGGGGAAAGAGACCCAGTACTTC
>NA|TRBV7-2|TRBD1|TRBJ2-3
CASSLASQGQGFDTQYF
TGTGCCAGCAGCCTAGCAAGTCAGGGACAGGGGTTTGATACGCAGTATTTT
>NA|TRBV5-6|TRBD1|TRBJ1-6
CASSLPQDRNSPLHF
TGTGCCAGCAGCTTGCCACAGGACAGGAATTCACCCCTCCACTTT
>NA|TRBV5-1|NA|TRBJ1-6
CASSMAGRDSPLHF
TGCGCCAGCTCTATGGCGGGGCGGGATTCACCCCTCCACTTT
>NA|TRBV12-5|TRBD2|TRBJ2-5
CASGPRLAGAQETQYF
TGTGCTAGTGGTCCCCGGCTAGCGGGGGCCCAAGAGACCCAGTACTTC
>NA|TRBV6-5|NA|TRBJ1-1
CASSAPGTGGEAFF
TGTGCCAGCAGTGCTCCCGGGACGGGGGGTGAAGCTTTCTTT
>NA|TRBV19|NA|TRBJ1-1
CASSIGDTGHFF
TGTGCCAGTAGTATAGGGGACACCGGGCATTTCTTT
>NA|TRBV27|NA|TRBJ2-2
CASSSGFGELFF
TGTGCCAGCAGTTCGGGATTCGGGGAGCTGTTTTTT
>NA|TRBV7-2|TRBD2|TRBJ2-7
CASRNYGTSGGYEQYF
TGTGCCAGCAGAAACTACGGGACTAGCGGGGGCTACGAGCAGTACTTC
>once|TRBV18|NA|TRBJ1-1
CASSNRASPTEAFF
TGTGCCAGCTCAAACAGGGCGTCTCCTACTGAAGCTTTCTTT
>NA|TRBV18|NA|TRBJ1-2
CASSPDGGPNYGYTF
TGTGCCAGCTCACCCGATGGGGGCCCAAACTATGGCTACACCTTC
>NA|TRBV20-1|NA|TRBJ2-5
CSASQETQYF
TGCAGTGCCTCCCAAGAGACCCAGTACTTC
>NA|TRBV19|NA|TRBJ1-1
CASSTQPMNTEAFF
TGTGCCAGTAGTACACAGCCCATGAACACTGAAGCTTTCTTT
>NA|TRBV7-2|TRBD2|TRBJ2-5
CASSFTGTSKETQYF
TGTGCCAGCAGCTTCACCGGGACTAGCAAAGAGACCCAGTACTTC
>few|TRBV7-9|TRBD1|TRBJ2-7
CASSTGQVGEYEQYF
TGTGCCAGCAGCACTGGACAGGTAGGGGAATACGAGCAGTACTTC
>NA|TRBV5-6|TRBD1|TRBJ1-2
CASSPQGVANYGYTF
TGTGCCAGCAGCCCCCAGGGGGTAGCTAACTATGGCTACACCTTC
>NA|TRBV7-6|TRBD1|TRBJ2-5
CASSADRAPNEETQYF
TGTGCCAGCAGCGCGGACAGGGCTCCAAACGAAGAGACCCAGTACTTC
>NA|TRBV5-1|NA|TRBJ1-4
CASRAATNEKLFF
TGCGCCAGCAGGGCGGCTACTAATGAAAAACTGTTTTTT
>NA|TRBV5-1|NA|TRBJ1-2
CASSTTRGILNYGYTF
TGCGCCAGCAGCACCACCAGGGGTATCCTTAACTATGGCTACACCTTC
>NA|TRBV6-1|NA|TRBJ2-6
CASSDRASRGANVLTF
TGTGCCAGCAGTGACAGGGCCTCCAGGGGGGCCAACGTCCTGACTTTC
>NA|TRBV7-2|NA|TRBJ2-2
CASSPDTGELFF
TGTGCCAGCAGCCCGGACACCGGGGAGCTGTTTTTT
>few|TRBV30|NA|TRBJ1-1
CACIQVNTEAFF
TGTGCCTGTATACAGGTGAACACTGAAGCTTTCTTT
>NA|TRBV7-6|NA|TRBJ2-2
CASSSPRGELFF
TGTGCCAGCAGCTCCCCCAGGGGGGAGCTGTTTTTT
>NA|TRBV10-3|NA|TRBJ1-3
CGTSAGSSGNTIYF
TGTGGCACGTCAGCGGGGAGCTCTGGAAACACCATATATTTT
>NA|TRBV27|NA|TRBJ2-3
CASHRETSTDTQYF
TGTGCCAGCCACAGGGAAACTAGCACAGATACGCAGTATTTT
>NA|TRBV6-5|NA|TRBJ1-1
CASSYGAEGEAFF
TGTGCCAGCAGTTACGGGGCGGAAGGTGAAGCTTTCTTT
>NA|TRBV11-2|TRBD1|TRBJ1-1
CASTATRGAFRITEAFF
TGTGCCAGCACCGCTACCAGGGGGGCGTTCCGAATCACTGAAGCTTTCTTT
>NA|TRBV18|TRBD1|TRBJ1-6
CASSIRDRGNSPLHF
TGTGCCAGCTCAATCCGGGACAGGGGTAATTCACCCCTCCACTTT
>NA|TRBV4-2|TRBD2|TRBJ2-7
CASSQEAGSMEQYF
TGTGCCAGCAGCCAAGAAGCGGGGTCTATGGAGCAGTACTTC
>NA|TRBV7-9|NA|TRBJ2-5
CASSLERGSVQETQYF
TGTGCCAGCAGCTTAGAGAGGGGGTCGGTTCAAGAGACCCAGTACTTC
>once|TRBV5-1|TRBD1|TRBJ2-7
CASSPQGSSSYEQYF
TGCGCCAGCAGCCCACAGGGGTCGAGCTCCTACGAGCAGTACTTC
>NA|TRBV2|NA|TRBJ2-5
CASSGVGGAGETQYF
TGTGCCAGCAGTGGGGTGGGGGGAGCGGGAGAGACCCAGTACTTC
>NA|TRBV29-1|TRBD1|TRBJ1-5
CSVAVDRLLSPQHF
TGCAGCGTTGCGGTGGACAGGCTTCTTAGTCCCCAGCATTTT
>once|TRBV9|NA|TRBJ1-6
CASSVDDSRLNSPLHF
TGTGCCAGCAGCGTAGACGACAGCCGTCTTAATTCACCCCTCCACTTT
>NA|TRBV11-3|NA|TRBJ2-3
CASSFGRGDTQYF
TGTGCCAGCAGCTTCGGCAGGGGGGACACGCAGTATTTT
>few|TRBV11-2|NA|TRBJ1-1
CASSLDSLRLNTEAFF
TGTGCCAGCAGCTTAGATAGCCTCCGGCTGAACACTGAAGCTTTCTTT
>NA|TRBV6-5|NA|TRBJ2-5
CASRLRGTQETQYF
TGTGCCAGCAGGTTACGGGGGACCCAAGAGACCCAGTACTTC
>NA|TRBV5-8|TRBD1|TRBJ1-1
CASSFWTGANTEAFF
TGTGCCAGCAGCTTCTGGACAGGGGCGAACACTGAAGCTTTCTTT
>NA|TRBV5-6|NA|TRBJ2-7
CASSLQGGDEQYF
TGTGCCAGCAGCTTACAGGGGGGGGACGAGCAGTACTTC
>once|TRBV30|TRBD1|TRBJ2-3
CAWSFSGGRDTQYF
TGTGCCTGGAGTTTCTCAGGGGGCAGAGATACGCAGTATTTT
>NA|TRBV30|NA|TRBJ2-5
CAWSNRETQYF
TGTGCCTGGAGTAACAGAGAGACCCAGTACTTC
>NA|TRBV11-3|TRBD2|TRBJ2-3
CASSLGRTRTGTDTQYF
TGTGCCAGCAGCTTAGGGAGGACTAGGACTGGCACAGATACGCAGTATTTT
>few|TRBV5-6|NA|TRBJ2-6
CGSSEAASGANVLTF
TGTGGCAGCAGTGAGGCGGCCTCTGGGGCCAACGTCCTGACTTTC
>NA|TRBV4-2|TRBD2|TRBJ2-5
CASSSIGTSGGQETQYF
TGTGCCAGCAGCTCAATCGGGACTAGCGGAGGCCAAGAGACCCAGTACTTC
>NA|TRBV2|TRBD1|TRBJ1-2
CAQEGDRDYGYTF
TGTGCCCAAGAGGGGGACAGGGACTACGGCTACACCTTC
>NA|TRBV5-1|NA|TRBJ1-4
CASSFYLAGTNEKLFF
TGCGCCAGCAGCTTCTATCTGGCGGGGACTAATGAAAAACTGTTTTTT
>NA|TRBV7-2|NA|TRBJ2-5
CASSFTGTSKETQYF
TGTGCCAGCAGCTTCACCGGAACTAGCAAAGAGACCCAGTACTTC
>NA|TRBV19|NA|TRBJ1-6
CASSTWGEPLHF
TGTGCCAGTAGTACCTGGGGGGAACCCCTCCACTTT
>few|TRBV30|NA|TRBJ1-2
CASTVTVNNYGYTF
TGTGCCTCCACAGTCACCGTCAACAACTATGGCTACACCTTC
>NA|TRBV6-6|TRBD2|TRBJ2-3
CASTLAGGTDTQYF
TGTGCCAGCACGTTAGCGGGGGGCACAGATACGCAGTATTTT
>NA|TRBV7-2|NA|TRBJ2-7
CASSDQRPGSYEQYF
TGTGCCAGCAGCGATCAGCGCCCAGGGTCCTACGAGCAGTACTTC